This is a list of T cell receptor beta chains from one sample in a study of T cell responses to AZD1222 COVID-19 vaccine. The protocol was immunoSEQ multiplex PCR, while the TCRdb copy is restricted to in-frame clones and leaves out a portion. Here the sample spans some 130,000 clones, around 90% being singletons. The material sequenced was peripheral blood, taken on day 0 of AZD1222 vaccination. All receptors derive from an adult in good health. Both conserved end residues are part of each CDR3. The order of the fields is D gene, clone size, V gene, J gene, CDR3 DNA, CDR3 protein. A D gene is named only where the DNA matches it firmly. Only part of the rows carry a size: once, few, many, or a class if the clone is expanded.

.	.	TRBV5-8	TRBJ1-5	TGTGCCAGCAGCTTAGTTATGAACAATCAGCCCCAGCATTTT	CASSLVMNNQPQHF
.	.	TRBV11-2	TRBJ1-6	TGTGCCAGCAGCTTACAACAGGGCCTAAATTCACCCCTCCACTTT	CASSLQQGLNSPLHF
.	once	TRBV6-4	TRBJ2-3	TGTGCCAGCAGTGCAGGTGATGATACAGATACGCAGTATTTT	CASSAGDDTDTQYF
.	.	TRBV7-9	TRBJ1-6	TGTGCCAGCAGCCCATCTGGCTCTCTAAATTCACCCCTCCACTTT	CASSPSGSLNSPLHF
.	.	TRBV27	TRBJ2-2	TGTGCCAGCAGTGGGAGGGGGGCCGGGACCGGGGAGCTGTTTTTT	CASSGRGAGTGELFF
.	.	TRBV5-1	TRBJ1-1	TGCGCCAGCAGCTTCCGGGGGAACACTGAAGCTTTCTTT	CASSFRGNTEAFF
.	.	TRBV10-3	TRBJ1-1	TGTGCCATCAGTGCAAAAGGGACGAACACTGAAGCTTTCTTT	CAISAKGTNTEAFF
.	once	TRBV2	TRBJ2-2	TGTGCCAGCAGTGAACGGCGGCTTGGCACCGGGGAGCTGTTTTTT	CASSERRLGTGELFF
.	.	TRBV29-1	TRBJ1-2	TGCAGCGTTGAACGGGGGGATGGCTACACCTTC	CSVERGDGYTF
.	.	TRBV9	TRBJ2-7	TGTGCCAGCAGCGGGGGGCCCTCCTACGAGCAGTACTTC	CASSGGPSYEQYF
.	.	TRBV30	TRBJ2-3	TGTGCCTGGAGTAGGAGTTTGGGGGGCACAGATACGCAGTATTTT	CAWSRSLGGTDTQYF
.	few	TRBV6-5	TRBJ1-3	TGTGCCAGCAGGACTACAGGGTTTTCAGGAAACACCATATATTTT	CASRTTGFSGNTIYF